This T cell receptor (beta chain) was identified in a study of PD-1 blockade in classical Hodgkin lymphoma. Study-wide points: It was among complete responders that baseline diversity resembled that of newly diagnosed patients. Exclusion covered patients beginning nivolumab under 1 year post-ASCT. Newly diagnosed patients reportedly trailed healthy donors in baseline TCR diversity.

Using immunoSEQ multiplex PCR, the repertoire was profiled, and TCRdb retains in-frame clones only, with some absent. The sample lists roughly 5,700 clones; over 65% were seen once. Every single patient, without exception, relapsed after autologous stem cell transplantation, and brentuximab vedotin exposure varied. Investigators obtained CD8+ T cells from thawed PBMCs by magnetic negative selection. Of note for this clone: The antigen remains undetermined.

This CDR3 region has 16 residues. Trimming shortened V by 1 base and J by 5 bases, and 14 bases separated the two germline ends. Germline CDR1 is MDHEN and CDR2 is SYDVKM. This specimen consisted of CD8+ T cells from blood, obtained at baseline. The rearrangement joins TRBV28 to TRBJ1-4; no clear D gene. The TCR originated in a human donor with classical Hodgkin lymphoma. The CDR3: CASSLLAHGLNEKLFF. CDR3 nucleotide sequence: TGTGCCAGCAGTTTATTAGCCCACGGGCTCAATGAAAAACTGTTTTTT.